The rows below give T cell receptor beta chains drawn from one sample of a study of T cell repertoires in aging, cancer and after chemotherapy. MiXCR, applied by TCRdb to the multiplex PCR reads, yields one record per CDR3 protein. The sample lists roughly 3,000 distinct CDR3 sequences; roughly 50% were seen once. The sequenced sample consisted of blood. The receptors derive from a human donor with a blood cancer. CDR3s include the opening cysteine and the closing phenylalanine or tryptophan. The order of the fields is CDR3 DNA, CDR3 protein, D gene, J gene, V gene, clone size. A D gene is named only where the DNA matches it firmly. A row's size may be missing; if present it is once, few, many or a size class.

TGTGCCTACTCCCGGGGGCCCGGGAACACCATATATTTT | CAYSRGPGNTIYF | NA | TRBJ1-3 | TRBV30 | few
TGTGCCAGCAGTTACCGGGGCAGGACTAGCGGGATTCACTACGAGCAGTACTTC | CASSYRGRTSGIHYEQYF | TRBD2 | TRBJ2-7 | TRBV6-5 | NA
TGTGCCAGTAGTCCGGCCGGGGGGGGACAGGGGTACAATGAGCAGTTCTTC | CASSPAGGGQGYNEQFF | TRBD1 | TRBJ2-1 | TRBV19 | NA
TGTGCCAGCTCACCCGGACAGGGGGCGAGCGAGACCCAGTACTTC | CASSPGQGASETQYF | TRBD1 | TRBJ2-5 | TRBV18 | once
TGTGCCAGCAGCATGGGACTAGCGGACCAAGAGACCCAGTACTTC | CASSMGLADQETQYF | TRBD2 | TRBJ2-5 | TRBV5-4 | NA
TGTGCCAGCAGTTTCTTGAATTCACCCCTCCACTTT | CASSFLNSPLHF | NA | TRBJ1-6 | TRBV27 | NA
TGTGCCAGCACCTGGACAACAGAGGGGACCCAGTACTTC | CASTWTTEGTQYF | NA | TRBJ2-5 | TRBV12-3/TRBV12-4 | NA
TGTGCCACCTCCCCCTCTGGGGCCAACGTCCTGACTTTC | CATSPSGANVLTF | NA | TRBJ2-6 | TRBV19 | NA
TGTGCCAGCAGCTTGGGACAGACCGCTAACTATGGCTACACCTTC | CASSLGQTANYGYTF | NA | TRBJ1-2 | TRBV5-6 | NA
TGTGCCAGTAGTAGTCAGGGGTCATCCTACGAGCAGTACTTC | CASSSQGSSYEQYF | NA | TRBJ2-7 | TRBV19 | NA
TGTGCCAGCTCTAGCGGGGGAACGAGGGAGACCCAGTACTTC | CASSSGGTRETQYF | TRBD2 | TRBJ2-5 | TRBV6-2/TRBV6-3 | once
TGTGCCAGCAGTTTCCTCGTGGGCTATGGCTACACCTTC | CASSFLVGYGYTF | NA | TRBJ1-2 | TRBV27 | once
TGTGCCAGCAGGAAACTAGCGGAGTTACCCAATGAGCAGTTCTTC | CASRKLAELPNEQFF | TRBD2 | TRBJ2-1 | TRBV6-5 | NA
TGTGCCATCAGTGAGTCGGTAACAAGCGCTGACTACAATGAGCAGTTCTTC | CAISESVTSADYNEQFF | NA | TRBJ2-1 | TRBV10-3 | NA